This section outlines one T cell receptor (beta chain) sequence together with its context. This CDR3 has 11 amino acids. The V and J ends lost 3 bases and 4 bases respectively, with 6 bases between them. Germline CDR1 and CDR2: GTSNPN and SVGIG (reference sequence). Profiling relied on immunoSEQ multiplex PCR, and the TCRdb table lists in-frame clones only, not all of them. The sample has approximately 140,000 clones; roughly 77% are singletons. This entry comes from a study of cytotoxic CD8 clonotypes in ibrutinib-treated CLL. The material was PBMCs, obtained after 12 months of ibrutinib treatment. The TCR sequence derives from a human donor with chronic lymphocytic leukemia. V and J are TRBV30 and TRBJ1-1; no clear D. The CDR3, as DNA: TGTGCCTGGAGAGCGATCACTGAAGCTTTCTTT. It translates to CAWRAITEAFF.